Each of the 6 T cell receptor beta chains below was sequenced from the same sample in a study of shared clonotypes between healthy human individuals. Generated by immunoSEQ multiplex PCR, the TCRdb table keeps only in-frame clones and is missing some. The profile shows some 2.3 million clones, approximately 95% of them singletons. Input material: naive CD4+ T cells from PBMCs. As to subset: CD45RA+ positively selected. All receptors derive from a man between 18 and 29 years old in good health. Some clones in this sample may be carry-over from other donors' samples.

The chain is built from TRBV7-8 and TRBJ2-7; 9 bases map to TRBD2. Germline CDR1 reads SGHVS; CDR2 reads FQNEAQ. This CDR3 is built from 15 residues. The trim removed 5 bases at V and 1 base at J, leaving 6 bases unmatched. This chain's CDR3 is CASSRLAGASYEQYF. CDR3 nucleotide sequence: TGTGCCAGCAGCCGATTAGCGGGAGCGTCCTACGAGCAGTACTTC.

CDR3 loop: CATRGRGRKEKLFF. The CDR3, as DNA: TGTGCCACAAGGGGCCGCGGGCGAAAAGAAAAACTGTTTTTT. This chain uses TRBV19 with TRBJ1-4; a weak D match, TRBD1 (5 bases). Per germline, CDR1 LNHDA and CDR2 SQIVND (reference sequence). This CDR3 spans 14 amino acids. Trimming cost V 10 bases and J 8 bases, with 20 bases left between them.

Comment on this clone: This sample also contains other DNA sequences that code for the same CDR3. The chain uses TRBV5-1 and TRBJ2-5, with no clear D. Per germline, CDR1 SGHRS and CDR2 YFSETQ. This CDR3 contains 13 residues. V shed 4 bases and J shed 4 bases, with 11 bases lying between them. CDR3 DNA: TGCGCCAGCAGCCCCGACTCCCGAGAGACCCAGTACTTC. Translation: CASSPDSRETQYF.

The chain has TRBV13 and TRBJ2-3; the D call may be TRBD1 or TRBD2 (5 bases each). V was cut by 4 bases and J by 0 bases, with 17 bases left in between. This CDR3 comprises 17 residues. Germline values: CDR1 PRHDT, CDR2 FYEKMQ (reference sequence). The CDR3 DNA is TGTGCCAGCAGCTCCCGGTGGGACGCCACTAGCACAGATACGCAGTATTTT. Residues: CASSSRWDATSTDTQYF. The whole variable domain, filled in from reference TRBV13 and TRBJ2-3, reads AAGVIQSPRHLIKEKRETATLKCYPIPRHDTVYWYQQGPGQDPQFLISFYEKMQSDKGSIPDRFSAQQFSDYHSELNMSSLELGDSALYFCASSSRWDATSTDTQYFGPGTRLTVL.

V usage is TRBV5-1 and J usage is TRBJ2-1, with TRBD2 matching over 7 bases. The CDR3 extends over 15 amino acids. J gave up 5 bases and V 2 bases, and 7 bases lay outside the gene matches. Germline-derived CDR1 and CDR2 are SGHRS and YFSETQ. The CDR3, as DNA: TGCGCCAGCAGCTTTCTCGCGGGAGTTAACAATGAGCAGTTCTTC. Translated: CASSFLAGVNNEQFF.

This clone was detected only once. The V gene is TRBV10-1, the J gene TRBJ2-7; D might be TRBD1 (6 bases). Looked up from germline, CDR1 is WNHNN and CDR2 is SYGVQD (reference sequence). The CDR3 has 13 residues. V was cut by 5 bases and J by 3 bases, with 11 bases left in between. The DNA for the CDR3 is TGCGCCAGCAGTACAGGGAAGCGCTACGAGCAGTACTTC. Protein sequence: CASSTGKRYEQYF.